Shown below are 3 T cell receptor beta chains from a single sample sequenced in a study of regulatory T cells in long-lasting Graves disease. Time point: persistent/refractory GD, antithyroid drugs over 5 years with positive TRAb. Scientists built the TCR library using RNA that was extracted from PBMCs. Library construction for TCR beta used iRepertoire HTBI primers and Arm-PCR of CDR3 regions. TCRdb reanalysed the multiplex PCR reads using MiXCR and keeps one entry per CDR3 protein. This table has about 310,000 distinct CDR3 sequences, approximately 20% appearing once. The sample was peripheral blood mononuclear cells (PBMCs), taken when the disease was refractory, from a patient treated with antithyroid drugs. The receptors derive from a female donor with Graves disease.

This clonotype has more than one count but fewer than ten. The chain carries TRBV6-1 and TRBJ2-2; D is undetermined. Germline lookup yields CDR1 MNHNS and CDR2 SASEGT. The ends were cut back, 8 bases at V and 0 bases at J, with 19 bases in the middle. The CDR3 runs to 17 residues. The CDR3 loop reads CASVPQPQLANTGELFF. The CDR3 DNA sequence: TGTGCCAGCGTACCACAGCCGCAGCTCGCGAACACCGGGGAGCTGTTTTTT.

This clonotype was counted at least ten times. CDR3 DNA sequence: TGTGCCAGCAGTACCCGCCGGGACAGGGACAATCAGCCCCAGCATTTT. Translating it yields CASSTRRDRDNQPQHF. The chain recombines TRBV28 with TRBJ1-5; 9 bases align to TRBD1. Germline V gives CDR1 MDHEN, CDR2 SYDVKM. The CDR3 sequence is 16 residues long. Trimming cost V 5 bases and J 3 bases; bases outside gene matches: 8.

The chain joins TRBV7-9 to TRBJ2-6, with 8 bases that match TRBD2. CDR1 SEHNR and CDR2 FQNEAQ come from the germline V gene (reference sequence). Trimming at V came to 6 bases and at J to 0 bases, leaving 10 bases not matched to a gene. This CDR3 has 18 residues. The CDR3 region is CASRETSGLNSGANVLTF. CDR3 sequence (DNA): TGTGCCAGCAGAGAAACTAGCGGACTTAACTCTGGGGCCAACGTCCTGACTTTC.